Following are 20 T cell receptor beta chains from one sample sequenced in a study of blood T cells in healthy people across ages. A sample-barcoded 5' primer and a J-beta primer mix were used in a second PCR of roughly 7 to 11 cycles. Using its own MiXCR run on the 5' RACE reads, TCRdb lists one record per CDR3 protein. Among roughly 1,500,000 distinct CDR3 sequences, roughly 45% were seen once, and the ten largest hold roughly 7.9%. The sequenced sample was blood. The receptors stem from a woman between 18 and 29 years old in good health.

This clonotype was counted between two and nine times. This chain uses TRBV14 with TRBJ1-2; D uncertain. Germline CDR1 and CDR2: SGHDN and FVKESK. This CDR3 contains 12 residues. V was cut by 3 bases and J by 10 bases, with 12 bases left in between. The CDR3 here is CASSQNRIDYTF. In DNA, the CDR3 is TGTGCCAGCAGCCAGAATAGGATTGACTACACCTTC. Full variable domain (outside the CDR3, taken from reference TRBV14 and TRBJ1-2): EAGVTQFPSHSVIEKGQTVTLRCDPISGHDNLYWYRRVMGKEIKFLLHFVKESKQDESGMPNNRFLAERTGGTYSTLKVQPAELEDSGVYFCASSQNRIDYTFGSGTRLTVV.

Comments on this clonotype: An end of the junction does not agree with germline; a read error may underlie this. This chain joins TRBV29-1 and TRBJ2-5; TRBD2 aligns across 7 bases. The CDR3 totals 18 residues. The V gene's germline CDR1 is SQVTM and CDR2 ANQGSEA. CDR3 in amino acids: CSVEDRLGLAEFQGTQYF. The CDR3, as DNA: TGCAGCGTTGAAGATCGATTAGGGCTAGCGGAGTTCCAAGGGACCCAGTACTTC.

The rearrangement links TRBV6-6 to TRBJ2-7, with 7 bases identical to TRBD1. The germline gives CDR1 MNHNY, CDR2 SVGAGI (reference sequence). This CDR3 is 14 amino acids long. The V segment lost 0 bases and the J segment 6 bases; nucleotides outside the gene matches: 5. CDR3 DNA: TGTGCCAGCAGTTACTCAAGACAGGGTGCCGAGCAGTACTTC. Its translation: CASSYSRQGAEQYF.

J is TRBJ1-1 and V is TRBV20-1; D gene unclear. The germline V gene has CDR1 DFQATT and CDR2 SNEGSKA (reference sequence). The CDR3 spans 12 residues. V was cut by 6 bases and J by 4 bases, with 12 bases left in between. The CDR3 loop is CSAKASPTEAFF. The CDR3 DNA follows: TGCAGTGCCAAAGCCAGTCCCACTGAAGCTTTCTTT.

The sample holds a few counts of this clonotype. The rearrangement links TRBV7-2 to TRBJ1-5; a possible D gene is TRBD1 (5 bases). The CDR3 runs 17 residues. Trimming stripped 1 base from V and 1 base from J, with 14 bases between. Germline CDR1 SGHTA, CDR2 FQGNSA. Here the CDR3 DNA reads TGTGCCAGCAGCTTAGGTCCCGGGACGGGAAGCAATCAGCCCCAGCATTTT. It translates to CASSLGPGTGSNQPQHF.

This rearrangement joins TRBV20-1 to TRBJ2-1; D perhaps matches TRBD2 (5 bases). Germline assignment: CDR1 DFQATT and CDR2 SNEGSKA (reference sequence). V was clipped by 6 bases and J by 0 bases, with 18 bases between them. The CDR3 length is 16 residues. The CDR3 loop reads CSAAGAQTTSYNEQFF. CDR3 bases: TGCAGTGCCGCGGGCGCCCAGACTACCTCCTACAATGAGCAGTTCTTC.

This clonotype was counted between two and nine times. V is TRBV29-1 and J is TRBJ1-2, with 8 bases identical to TRBD1. After removal of 7 bases from V and 2 bases from J, the junction contained 6 bases not matched to a gene. This CDR3 comprises 13 residues. Germline CDR1 and CDR2: SQVTM and ANQGSEA. CDR3 DNA sequence: TGCAGCGCCCGGACAGGGACGAACTATGGCTACACCTTC. Amino acid sequence: CSARTGTNYGYTF.

J is TRBJ1-5 and V is TRBV20-1, with a possible D match to TRBD1 (6 bases). CDR1 is DFQATT and CDR2 is SNEGSKA in the germline V gene (reference sequence). The CDR3 is 15 amino acids. V lost 4 bases and J 7 bases, leaving 20 bases between the germline ends. CDR3 protein: CSATRQELIYQPQHF. CDR3 DNA sequence: TGCAGTGCTACGCGACAGGAGCTTATTTACCAGCCCCAGCATTTT.

At least ten counts were recorded for this clonotype. The CDR3 protein is CSVEGDISYEQYF. The CDR3 DNA follows: TGCAGCGTTGAAGGGGACATCAGCTACGAGCAGTACTTC. The genes are TRBV29-1 and TRBJ2-7; a weak D match, TRBD1 (6 bases). Between the trimmed V and J ends, which lost 1 base and 3 bases, there was a span of 10 bases. This CDR3 region has 13 residues. Germline CDR1 is SQVTM and CDR2 is ANQGSEA.

A few counts support this clonotype. This chain connects TRBV5-1 to TRBJ2-5; 7 positions agree with TRBD1. This CDR3 spans 14 amino acids. The J segment lost 1 base and the V segment lost 4 bases, leaving 4 bases of the junction unmatched. Germline loops: CDR1 SGHRS, CDR2 YFSETQ. This chain's CDR3 is CASSTGQFQETQYF. The CDR3 bases are TGCGCCAGCAGCACGGGACAGTTCCAAGAGACCCAGTACTTC. Full variable domain (outside the CDR3, taken from reference TRBV5-1 and TRBJ2-5): KAGVTQTPRYLIKTRGQQVTLSCSPISGHRSVSWYQQTPGQGLQFLFEYFSETQRNKGNFPGRFSGRQFSNSRSEMNVSTLELGDSALYLCASSTGQFQETQYFGPGTRLLVL.

V and J are TRBV20-1 and TRBJ1-2; TRBD1 matches at 8 bases. V was pared by 5 bases and J by 3 bases, with 8 bases of the junction left unmatched. The length of the CDR3 is 14 residues. Germline CDR1 and CDR2: DFQATT and SNEGSKA (reference sequence). CDR3 in amino acids: CSASSGQGDYGYTF. For the CDR3, the DNA is TGCAGTGCTTCCTCCGGACAGGGTGACTATGGCTACACCTTC.

This clonotype has only a few counts. This CDR3 is CASSEFTDQGYTF. The CDR3 nucleotides are TGTGCCAGCAGTGAGTTTACGGATCAAGGCTACACCTTC. V gene TRBV2 combines with J gene TRBJ1-2; D is unclear. This CDR3 is built from 13 residues. Deletions cut 3 bases from V and 8 bases from J, with 13 bases between. CDR1 and CDR2 (germline): SNHLY, FYNNEI.

This clonotype was seen only a few times. This chain links TRBV10-3 with TRBJ2-1; 7 bases agree with TRBD1. There are 14 residues in the CDR3. The V gene end was trimmed by 10 bases and the J gene end by 4 bases; junction bases not matched to a gene: 10. Germline V lookup: CDR1 ENHRY, CDR2 SYGVKD. This CDR3 is CATRNGDSYNEQFF. The CDR3 nucleotides are TGTGCCACACGGAACGGGGACAGTTACAATGAGCAGTTCTTC.

This clonotype was detected ten times or more. The chain has TRBV12-3 or TRBV12-4 and TRBJ2-1; a possible D gene is TRBD1 (7 bases). This CDR3 has 13 amino acids. V was clipped by 5 bases and J by 5 bases, with 10 bases between them. The CDR3 reads CASSLRGDNEQFF. In nucleotides, the CDR3 is TGTGCCAGCAGTCTCAGGGGGGACAATGAGCAGTTCTTC.

The gene calls are TRBV7-2 and TRBJ2-1, with D hard to call. The DNA end lines up better with TRBJ2-2; the J call may be wrong. This CDR3 has 14 amino acids. Germline values: CDR1 SGHTA, CDR2 FQGNSA. The CDR3 bases are TGTGCCAGCAGCTTAGACTGGAGTCCCGGGGAGCTGTTTTTT. Translating it yields CASSLDWSPGELFF.

The sample holds one count of this clonotype. The genes are TRBV29-1 and TRBJ2-2, with D tentatively TRBD1 (5 bases). Looked up from germline, CDR1 is SQVTM and CDR2 is ANQGSEA. The CDR3 sequence is 13 residues long. V was shortened by 7 bases and J by 4 bases, with 13 bases between the two germline ends. The CDR3 is CSGGRSLTGELFF. In nucleotides, the CDR3 is TGCAGCGGGGGCCGGTCTCTCACCGGGGAGCTGTTTTTT.

This sequence joins TRBV28 and TRBJ1-2; D gene ambiguous. Germline values: CDR1 MDHEN, CDR2 SYDVKM. This CDR3 contains 12 residues. V was pared by 6 bases and J by 8 bases, with 13 bases between. CDR3 nucleotides: TGTGCCAGCAGCCGACTGACTATGGGCTACACCTTC. Translation gives CASSRLTMGYTF.

The chain uses TRBV6-5 and TRBJ2-5; D may match TRBD1 or TRBD2 (5 bases each). Trimming took off 0 bases at V and 11 bases at J, with 16 bases between the two ends. CDR1 MNHEY and CDR2 SVGAGI come from the germline V gene. CDR3 length: 14 residues. CDR3 amino acids: CASSYSWGRNEQYF. The CDR3 region has the DNA TGTGCCAGCAGTTACTCTTGGGGGAGAAATGAGCAGTACTTC.

This chain joins TRBV7-9 and TRBJ1-2, with 7 bases aligning to TRBD1. The trim removed 5 bases at V and 6 bases at J, leaving 6 bases unmatched. CDR1 is SEHNR and CDR2 is FQNEAQ in the germline V gene (reference sequence). The CDR3 is made up of 13 amino acids. The CDR3 nucleotides read TGTGCCAGCAGCCCGACAGGGTACCATGGCTACACCTTC. Its protein is CASSPTGYHGYTF. The full variable domain, in which reference TRBV7-9 and TRBJ1-2 provide the parts outside the CDR3, is DTGVSQNPRHKITKRGQNVTFRCDPISEHNRLYWYRQTLGQGPEFLTYFQNEAQLEKSRLLSDRFSAERPKGSFSTLEIQRTEQGDSAMYLCASSPTGYHGYTFGSGTRLTVV.

This clonotype appeared a single time. V is TRBV9 and J is TRBJ2-5, with 12 bases matching TRBD2. Germline CDR1 and CDR2: SGDLS and YYNGEE. The CDR3 totals 16 residues. The V segment lost 0 bases and the J segment 5 bases; nucleotides outside the gene matches: 5. The CDR3 bases are TGTGCCAGCAGCGTAGGGGTTGGGACTAGCGGGGAGACCCAGTACTTC. Translation gives CASSVGVGTSGETQYF.